The present entry profiles one T cell receptor (beta chain) with its context. This specimen comes from a study of human T cells and chemical hapten exposure. In TCRdb, the RACE reads were re-called with MiXCR into one record per CDR3 protein. The data contain roughly 50,000 distinct CDR3 sequences, 9.9% of them seen just once; the ten biggest clones take up approximately 17%. The ends were cut back, 2 bases at V and 3 bases at J, with 16 bases in the middle. CDR1 and CDR2 (germline): SNHLY, FYNNEI. This CDR3 comprises 16 residues. As to time point: patch test 3, about 24 weeks after DPC sensitization. Treatment: therapeutic diphenylcyclopropenone sensitization with weekly scalp DPC. Blood collection took place prior to placing each patch test.

This TCR derives from a woman in her thirties or forties with alopecia areata. Some clones in this sample may be carry-over from other donors' samples. The chain joins TRBV2 to TRBJ1-1; D is uncertain. The sequences come from whole blood, collected in connection with sensitization to the hapten diphenylcyclopropenone (DPC). The CDR3 here is CASSENPLGKYTEAFF. The DNA of the CDR3 is TGTGCCAGCAGTGAAAACCCCTTGGGGAAATACACTGAAGCTTTCTTT.